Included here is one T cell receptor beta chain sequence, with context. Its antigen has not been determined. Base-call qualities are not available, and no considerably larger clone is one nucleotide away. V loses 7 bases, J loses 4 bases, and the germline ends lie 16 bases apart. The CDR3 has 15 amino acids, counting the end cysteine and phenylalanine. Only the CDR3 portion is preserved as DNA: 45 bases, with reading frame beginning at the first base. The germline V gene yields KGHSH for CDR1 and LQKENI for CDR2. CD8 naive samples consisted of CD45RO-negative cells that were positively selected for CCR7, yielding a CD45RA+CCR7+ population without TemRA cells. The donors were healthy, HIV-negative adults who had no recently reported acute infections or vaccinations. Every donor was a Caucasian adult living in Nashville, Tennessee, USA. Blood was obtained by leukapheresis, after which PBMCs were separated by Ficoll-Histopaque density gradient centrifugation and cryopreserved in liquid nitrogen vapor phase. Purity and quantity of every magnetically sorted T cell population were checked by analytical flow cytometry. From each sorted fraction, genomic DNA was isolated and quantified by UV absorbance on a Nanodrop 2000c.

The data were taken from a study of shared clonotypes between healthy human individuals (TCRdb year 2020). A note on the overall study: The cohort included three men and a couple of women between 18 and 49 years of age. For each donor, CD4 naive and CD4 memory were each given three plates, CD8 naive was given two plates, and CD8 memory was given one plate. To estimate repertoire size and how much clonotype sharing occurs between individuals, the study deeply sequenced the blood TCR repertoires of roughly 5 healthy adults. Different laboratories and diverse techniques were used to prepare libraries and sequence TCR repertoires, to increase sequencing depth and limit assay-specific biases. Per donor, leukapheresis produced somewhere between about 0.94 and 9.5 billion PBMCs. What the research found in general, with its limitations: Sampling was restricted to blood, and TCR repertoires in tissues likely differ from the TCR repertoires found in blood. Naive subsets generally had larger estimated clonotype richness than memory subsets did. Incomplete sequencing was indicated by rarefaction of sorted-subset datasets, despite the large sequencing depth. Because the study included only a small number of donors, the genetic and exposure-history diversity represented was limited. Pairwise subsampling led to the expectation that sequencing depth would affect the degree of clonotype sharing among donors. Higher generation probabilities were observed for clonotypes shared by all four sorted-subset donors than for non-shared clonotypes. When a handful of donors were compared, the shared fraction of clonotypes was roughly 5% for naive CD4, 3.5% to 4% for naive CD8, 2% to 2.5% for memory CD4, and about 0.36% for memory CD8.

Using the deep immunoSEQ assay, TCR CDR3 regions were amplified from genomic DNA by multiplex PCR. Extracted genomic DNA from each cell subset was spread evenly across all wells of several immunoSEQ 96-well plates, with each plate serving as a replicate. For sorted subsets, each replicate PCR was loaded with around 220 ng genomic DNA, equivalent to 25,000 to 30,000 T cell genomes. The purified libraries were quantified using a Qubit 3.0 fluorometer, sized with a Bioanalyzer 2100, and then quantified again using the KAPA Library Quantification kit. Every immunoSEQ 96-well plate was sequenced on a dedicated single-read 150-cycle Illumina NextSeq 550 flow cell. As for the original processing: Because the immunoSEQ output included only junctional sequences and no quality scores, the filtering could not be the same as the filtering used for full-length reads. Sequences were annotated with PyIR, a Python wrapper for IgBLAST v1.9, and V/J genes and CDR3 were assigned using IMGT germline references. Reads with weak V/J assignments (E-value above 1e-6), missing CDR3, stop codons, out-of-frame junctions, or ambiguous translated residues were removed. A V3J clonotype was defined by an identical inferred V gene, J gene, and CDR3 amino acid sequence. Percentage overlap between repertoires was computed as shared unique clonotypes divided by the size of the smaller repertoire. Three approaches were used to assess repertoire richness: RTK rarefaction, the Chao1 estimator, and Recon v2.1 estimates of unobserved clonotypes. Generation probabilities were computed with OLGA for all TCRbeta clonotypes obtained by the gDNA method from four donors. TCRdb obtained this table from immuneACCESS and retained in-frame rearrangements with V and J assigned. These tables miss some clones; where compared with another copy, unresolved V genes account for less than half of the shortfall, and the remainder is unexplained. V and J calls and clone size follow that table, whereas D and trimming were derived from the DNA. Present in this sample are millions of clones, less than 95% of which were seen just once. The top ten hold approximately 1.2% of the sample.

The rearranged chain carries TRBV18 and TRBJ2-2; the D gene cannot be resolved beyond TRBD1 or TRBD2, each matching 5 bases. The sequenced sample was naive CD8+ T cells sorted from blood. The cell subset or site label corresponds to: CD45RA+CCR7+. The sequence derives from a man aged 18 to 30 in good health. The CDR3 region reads CASCAGDEVTGELFF. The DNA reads TGTGCCAGCTGCGCCGGGGACGAGGTCACCGGGGAGCTGTTTTTT.